This T cell receptor beta chain was captured by sequencing in a study of T cells expressing NK-cell markers. Study-wide context: Most of the eight sequenced donors tested HCMV-seropositive; one tested seronegative. Findings of the study overall: NKG2C+ dominant clonotypes from over five donors made up about 1.0-8% of CD8+ T cells.

The CDR3 consists of 18 residues. Germline V gives CDR1 SGDLS, CDR2 YYNGEE. In regard to this clonotype: Its antigen is not identified.

What made the TCR beta cDNA was 5'RACE template switching with UMIs. TCRdb derives one entry per CDR3 protein from the 5' RACE reads, leaving out DNA. The listing records about 150,000 distinct CDR3 sequences. The chain employs TRBV9 and TRBJ2-1; the TRBD2 assignment by TCRdb is unverifiable without DNA. The sequence came from a woman aged 50 to 60 in good health. Sequenced: blood T cells: a sorted CD56 or NKG2C T cell subset, CD4+ or CD8+ T cells, or bulk PBMC T cells (not recorded which). The CDR3 reads CASSLGLAGGSGYNEQFF.